Here is one T cell receptor (beta chain) with its context. A junction boundary mismatches the germline segment, possibly from a read error. CDR1 and CDR2 from the germline V gene are SGHVS and FQNEAQ. CDR3 length: 11 amino acids. Using genomic DNA as the template, TCR beta VDJ and CDR3 profiling was carried out. TCRdb fed the reads into MiXCR, producing one record per CDR3 protein. The data contain 150,000 to 200,000 distinct CDR3 sequences, 40% to 50% of them singletons. These data are taken from a study of CD8+CD57+ T cells in acquired aplastic anemia. Individuals selected for sequencing had exhibited CD8+CD57+ cell expansion on flow cytometry.

This chain links TRBV7-8 with TRBJ2-3; tentative D call: TRBD1 (6 bases). The receptor comes from a human donor with aplastic anemia. Sequencing input: sorted CD4+, CD8+, or CD8+CD57+ T cells (not recorded which) from PBMCs. The CDR3 loop reads CAGRGADTQYF. The CDR3 DNA reads as TGTGCCGGCAGGGGTGCGGATACGCAGTATTTT.